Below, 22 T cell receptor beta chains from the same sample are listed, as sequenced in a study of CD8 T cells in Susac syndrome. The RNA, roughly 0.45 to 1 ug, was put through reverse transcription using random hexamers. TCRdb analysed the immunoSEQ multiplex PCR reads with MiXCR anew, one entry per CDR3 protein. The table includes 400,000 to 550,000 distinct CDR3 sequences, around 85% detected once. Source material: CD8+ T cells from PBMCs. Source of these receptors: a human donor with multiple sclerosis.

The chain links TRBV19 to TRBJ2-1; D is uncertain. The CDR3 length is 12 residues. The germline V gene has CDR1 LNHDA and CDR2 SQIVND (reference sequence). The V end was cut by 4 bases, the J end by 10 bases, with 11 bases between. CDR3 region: CASSRTIAEQFF. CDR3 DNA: TGTGCCAGTAGTAGAACTATTGCAGAGCAGTTCTTC.

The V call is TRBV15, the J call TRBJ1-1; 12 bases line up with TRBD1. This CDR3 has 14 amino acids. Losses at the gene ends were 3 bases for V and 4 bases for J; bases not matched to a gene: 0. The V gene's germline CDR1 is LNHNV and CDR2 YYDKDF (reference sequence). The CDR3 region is CATSRGQGATEAFF. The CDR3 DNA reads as TGTGCCACCAGCAGGGGACAGGGGGCCACTGAAGCTTTCTTT.

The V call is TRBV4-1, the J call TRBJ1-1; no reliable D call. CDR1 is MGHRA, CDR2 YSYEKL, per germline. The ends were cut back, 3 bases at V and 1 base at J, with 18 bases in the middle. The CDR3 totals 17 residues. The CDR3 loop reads CASSHTWGGFRNTEAFF. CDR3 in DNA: TGCGCCAGCAGCCACACCTGGGGTGGTTTTAGGAACACTGAAGCTTTCTTT.

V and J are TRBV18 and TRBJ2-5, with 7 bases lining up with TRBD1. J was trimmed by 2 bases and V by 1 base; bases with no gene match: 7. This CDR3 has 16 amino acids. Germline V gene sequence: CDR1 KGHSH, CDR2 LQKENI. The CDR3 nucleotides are TGTGCCAGCTCACCACGGGACAGAAAATTACAAGAGACCCAGTACTTC. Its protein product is CASSPRDRKLQETQYF.

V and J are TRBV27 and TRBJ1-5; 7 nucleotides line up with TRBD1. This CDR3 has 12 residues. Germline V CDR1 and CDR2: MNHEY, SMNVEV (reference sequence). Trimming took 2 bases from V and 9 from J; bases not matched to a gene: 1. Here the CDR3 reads CASSLQGGPQHF. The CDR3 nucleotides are TGTGCCAGCAGTTTACAGGGGGGGCCCCAGCATTTT.

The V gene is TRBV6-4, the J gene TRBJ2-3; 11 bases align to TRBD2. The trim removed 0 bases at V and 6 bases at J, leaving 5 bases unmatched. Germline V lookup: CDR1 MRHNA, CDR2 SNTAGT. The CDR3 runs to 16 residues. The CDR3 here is CASSDSPSGGQDTQYF. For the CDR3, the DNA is TGTGCCAGCAGTGACTCCCCTAGCGGGGGGCAGGATACGCAGTATTTT.

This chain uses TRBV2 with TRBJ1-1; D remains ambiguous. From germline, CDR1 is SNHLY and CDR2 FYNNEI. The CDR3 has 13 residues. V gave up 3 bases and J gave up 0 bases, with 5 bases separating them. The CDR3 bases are TGTGCCAGCAGTGACGGCGTGAACACTGAAGCTTTCTTT. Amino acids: CASSDGVNTEAFF.

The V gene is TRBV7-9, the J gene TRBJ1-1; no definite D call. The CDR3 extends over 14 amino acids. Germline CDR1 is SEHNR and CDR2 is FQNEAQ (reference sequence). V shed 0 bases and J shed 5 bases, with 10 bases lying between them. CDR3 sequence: CASSLARKGTEAFF. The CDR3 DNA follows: TGTGCCAGCAGCTTAGCGCGAAAGGGAACTGAAGCTTTCTTT. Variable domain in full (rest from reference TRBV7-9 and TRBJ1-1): DTGVSQNPRHKITKRGQNVTFRCDPISEHNRLYWYRQTLGQGPEFLTYFQNEAQLEKSRLLSDRFSAERPKGSFSTLEIQRTEQGDSAMYLCASSLARKGTEAFFGQGTRLTVV.

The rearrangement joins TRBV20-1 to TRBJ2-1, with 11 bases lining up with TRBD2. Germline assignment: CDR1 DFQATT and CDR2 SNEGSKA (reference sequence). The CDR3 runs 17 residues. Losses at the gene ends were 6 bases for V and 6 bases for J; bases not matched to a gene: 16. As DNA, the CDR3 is TGCAGTGCGGAGGGGGATAGCGGGAGGGCCGTTATCAATGAGCAGTTCTTC. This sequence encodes CSAEGDSGRAVINEQFF.

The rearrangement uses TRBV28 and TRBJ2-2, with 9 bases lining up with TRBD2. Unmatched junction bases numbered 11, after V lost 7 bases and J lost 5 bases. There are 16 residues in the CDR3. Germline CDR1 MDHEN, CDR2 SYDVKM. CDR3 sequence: CASTSIAGDNTGELFF. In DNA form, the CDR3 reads TGTGCCAGCACCTCTATAGCGGGAGATAATACCGGGGAGCTGTTTTTT.

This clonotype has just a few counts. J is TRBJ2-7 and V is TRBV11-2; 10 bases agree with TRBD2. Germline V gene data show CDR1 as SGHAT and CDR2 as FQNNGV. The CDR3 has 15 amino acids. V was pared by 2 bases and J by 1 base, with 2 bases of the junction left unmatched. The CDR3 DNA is TGTGCCAGCAGCTTACTAGCGGGAGAGTCCTACGAGCAGTACTTC. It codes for CASSLLAGESYEQYF.

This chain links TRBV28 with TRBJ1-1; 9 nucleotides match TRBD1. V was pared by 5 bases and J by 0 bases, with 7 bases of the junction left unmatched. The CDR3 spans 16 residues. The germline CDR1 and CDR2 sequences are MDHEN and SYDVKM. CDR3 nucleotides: TGTGCCAGCAGTCCAGCCGGGACAGGGTTGAACACTGAAGCTTTCTTT. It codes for CASSPAGTGLNTEAFF.

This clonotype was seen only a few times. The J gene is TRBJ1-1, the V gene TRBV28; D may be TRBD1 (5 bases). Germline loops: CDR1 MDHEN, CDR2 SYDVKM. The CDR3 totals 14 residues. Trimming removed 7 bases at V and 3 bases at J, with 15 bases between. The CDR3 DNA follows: TGTGCCAGCACCCTCCGGGGCCCGGACACTGAAGCTTTCTTT. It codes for CASTLRGPDTEAFF.

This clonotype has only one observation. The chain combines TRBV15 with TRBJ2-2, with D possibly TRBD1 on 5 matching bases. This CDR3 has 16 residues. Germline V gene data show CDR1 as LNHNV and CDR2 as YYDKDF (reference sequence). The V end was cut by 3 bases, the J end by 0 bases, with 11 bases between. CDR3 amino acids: CATSSPRESNTGELFF. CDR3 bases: TGTGCCACCAGCAGCCCCAGGGAATCGAACACCGGGGAGCTGTTTTTT.

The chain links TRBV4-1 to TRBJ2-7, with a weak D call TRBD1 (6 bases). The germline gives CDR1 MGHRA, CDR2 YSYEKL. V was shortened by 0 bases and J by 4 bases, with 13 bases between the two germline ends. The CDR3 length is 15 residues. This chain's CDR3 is CASSQEEGGVYEQYF. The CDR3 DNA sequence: TGCGCCAGCAGCCAAGAAGAAGGGGGTGTGTACGAGCAGTACTTC.

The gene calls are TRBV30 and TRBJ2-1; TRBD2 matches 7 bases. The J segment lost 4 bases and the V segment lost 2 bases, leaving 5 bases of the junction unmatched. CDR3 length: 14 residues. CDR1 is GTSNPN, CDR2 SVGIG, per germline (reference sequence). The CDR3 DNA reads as TGTGCCTGGAGTCAGGCGGGAGTGTACAATGAGCAGTTCTTC. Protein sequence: CAWSQAGVYNEQFF.

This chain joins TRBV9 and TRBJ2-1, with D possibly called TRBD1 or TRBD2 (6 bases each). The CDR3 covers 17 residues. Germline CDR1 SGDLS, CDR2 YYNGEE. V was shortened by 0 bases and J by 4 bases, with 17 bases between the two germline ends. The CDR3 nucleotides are TGTGCCAGCAGCGTAGTTGGGGGGCCCCAACCTTACAATGAGCAGTTCTTC. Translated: CASSVVGGPQPYNEQFF. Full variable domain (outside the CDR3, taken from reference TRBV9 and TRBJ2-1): DSGVTQTPKHLITATGQRVTLRCSPRSGDLSVYWYQQSLDQGLQFLIQYYNGEERAKGNILERFSAQQFPDLHSELNLSSLELGDSALYFCASSVVGGPQPYNEQFFGPGTRLTVL.

The CDR3 sequence: CASSFTGASTDTQYF. CDR3 bases: TGTGCCAGCAGCTTTACCGGGGCCAGCACAGATACGCAGTATTTT. V gene TRBV7-6 combines with J gene TRBJ2-3; D is perhaps TRBD1 or TRBD2 (5 bases each). Germline values: CDR1 SGHVS, CDR2 FNYEAQ. This CDR3 spans 15 amino acids. V gave up 3 bases and J gave up 0 bases, with 10 bases separating them.

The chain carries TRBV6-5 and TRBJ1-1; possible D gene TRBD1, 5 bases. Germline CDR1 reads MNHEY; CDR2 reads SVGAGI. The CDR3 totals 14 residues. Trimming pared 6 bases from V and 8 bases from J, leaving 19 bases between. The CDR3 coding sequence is TGTGCCAGCAGATATGGTGAGGGGCTGACGGAAGCTTTCTTT. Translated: CASRYGEGLTEAFF.

In DNA, the CDR3 is TGCGCCAGCAGCCGAAACGTGGCAGGGCCGAGGAATTCACCCCTCCACTTT. Translating gives CASSRNVAGPRNSPLHF. This chain links TRBV4-1 with TRBJ1-6; the D gene is possibly TRBD1 (5 bases). The CDR3 has 17 amino acids. Trimming pared 4 bases from V and 7 bases from J, leaving 20 bases between. Germline loops: CDR1 MGHRA, CDR2 YSYEKL.

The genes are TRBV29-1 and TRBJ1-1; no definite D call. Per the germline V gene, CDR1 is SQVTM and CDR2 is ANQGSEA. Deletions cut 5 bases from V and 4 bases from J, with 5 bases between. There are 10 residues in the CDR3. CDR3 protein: CSVRGTEAFF. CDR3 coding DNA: TGCAGCGTTCGGGGCACTGAAGCTTTCTTT. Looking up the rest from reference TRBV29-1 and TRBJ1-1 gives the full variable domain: SAVISQKPSRDICQRGTSLTIQCQVDSQVTMMFWYRQQPGQSLTLIATANQGSEATYESGFVIDKFPISRPNLTFSTLTVSNMSPEDSSIYLCSVRGTEAFFGQGTRLTVV.

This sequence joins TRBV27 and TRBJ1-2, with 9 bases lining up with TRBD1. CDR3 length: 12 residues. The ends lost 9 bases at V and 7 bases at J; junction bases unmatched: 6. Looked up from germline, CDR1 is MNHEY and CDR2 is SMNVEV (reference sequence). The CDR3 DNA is TGTGCCAGTACAACAGGGGGCGCTGGCTACACCTTC. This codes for CASTTGGAGYTF.